Detailed here is one T cell receptor beta chain. The J segment lost 3 bases and the V segment lost 5 bases, leaving 8 bases of the junction unmatched. CDR3 size: 16 residues. Looked up from germline, CDR1 is SGHTA and CDR2 is FQGTGA. Per the study methods: ImmunoSEQ gave junction-only sequences without quality scores, so filtering differed. Clones were read by immunoSEQ multiplex PCR, and TCRdb kept only the in-frame ones, dropping some. Clone size and V and J calls were adopted from that table, with D and trimming inferred from the DNA. The sample lists over a million clones, approximately 97% occurring once. This record belongs to a study of shared clonotypes between healthy human individuals. Study-level information: CD4 naive and CD4 memory each took three plates per donor, while CD8 naive took two and CD8 memory one.

The specimen was naive CD4+ T cells sorted from blood. This sample's subset: CD45RA+ positively selected. The source of this sequence is a young man in good health. The chain is built from TRBV7-3 and TRBJ2-2, with 8 bases identical to TRBD1. In DNA form, the CDR3 reads TGTGCCAGCAGCCCTCCGGGACAGGTGGACACCGGGGAGCTGTTTTTT. Translating gives CASSPPGQVDTGELFF.